Sequencing of this T cell receptor (beta chain) was carried out in a study of regulatory T cells in long-lasting Graves disease. Study as a whole: New Graves' disease cases had less than 3 months of antithyroid drugs.

CDR3-region Arm-PCR and iRepertoire HTBI primers produced the TCR beta libraries. Per the original data handling: Sequenced samples collectively carried 60 to 75 TRBV and 14 TRBJ segments. TCRdb re-called the multiplex PCR reads through MiXCR, storing one row per CDR3 protein. TCRdb, rather than the study authors, made the V and J calls. The repertoire includes about 520,000 distinct CDR3 sequences, around 12% of them detected once, and about 8.9% sits in the top ten. As for time point: newly diagnosed GD, antithyroid drugs for less than 3 months. The authors made the TCR library using RNA they extracted from PBMCs. Germline V gene sequence: CDR1 LNHDA, CDR2 SQIVND (reference sequence). CDR3 size: 12 residues. The V segment lost 5 bases and the J segment 8 bases; nucleotides outside the gene matches: 4. These records were also assigned to another study, of T cells in Graves' hyperthyroidism and ophthalmopathy. In that study: Patients were excluded because of uncontrolled infection, other autoimmune disease, pregnancy or lactation.

This sequence was found in a woman in her 30s with Graves disease. The genes are TRBV19 and TRBJ1-2; 8 bases align to TRBD1. This specimen was peripheral blood mononuclear cells (PBMCs), taken at new diagnosis, from a patient treated with antithyroid drugs. This CDR3 reads CASSGRGRGYTF. CDR3 sequence (DNA): TGTGCCAGTAGTGGCAGGGGGCGAGGCTACACCTTC.